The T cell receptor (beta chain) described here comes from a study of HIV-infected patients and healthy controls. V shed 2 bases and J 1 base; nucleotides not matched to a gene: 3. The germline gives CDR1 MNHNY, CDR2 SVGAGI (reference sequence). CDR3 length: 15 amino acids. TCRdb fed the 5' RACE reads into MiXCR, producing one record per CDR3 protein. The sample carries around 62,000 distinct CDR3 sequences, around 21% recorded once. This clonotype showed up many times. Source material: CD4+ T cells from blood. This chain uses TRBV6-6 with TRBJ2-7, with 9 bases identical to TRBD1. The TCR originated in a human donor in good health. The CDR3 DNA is TGTGCCAGCAGTTACCGACAGGGGGGTTCCTACGAGCAGTACTTC. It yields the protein CASSYRQGGSYEQYF.